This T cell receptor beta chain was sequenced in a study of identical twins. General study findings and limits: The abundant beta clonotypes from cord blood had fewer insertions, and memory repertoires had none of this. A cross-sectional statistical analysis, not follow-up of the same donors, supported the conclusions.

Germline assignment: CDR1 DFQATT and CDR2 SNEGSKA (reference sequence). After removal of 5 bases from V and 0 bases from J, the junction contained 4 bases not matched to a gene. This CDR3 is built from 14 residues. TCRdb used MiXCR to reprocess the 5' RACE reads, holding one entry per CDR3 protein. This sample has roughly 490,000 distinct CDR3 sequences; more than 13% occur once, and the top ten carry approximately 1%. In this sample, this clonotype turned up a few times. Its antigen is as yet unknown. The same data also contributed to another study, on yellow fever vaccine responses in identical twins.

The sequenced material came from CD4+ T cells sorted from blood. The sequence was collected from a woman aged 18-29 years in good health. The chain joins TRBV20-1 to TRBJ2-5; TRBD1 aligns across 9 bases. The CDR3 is CSALDRGYQETQYF. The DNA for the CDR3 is TGCAGTGCTTTGGACAGGGGTTACCAAGAGACCCAGTACTTC.